One sample yielded the 14 T cell receptor beta chains listed below, sequenced in a study of cytomegalovirus exposure and HLA in healthy donors (dated by TCRdb to 2016 to 2017). Libraries were constructed by the immunoSEQ multiplex PCR assay. For the multiplex PCR, a mixture combining 60 forward primers for TCR Vbeta segments and 13 reverse primers for TCR Jbeta segments was used. Not all clones reach the TCRdb copy of this immuneACCESS table, which keeps in-frame sequences only. Checked studies attribute under half of the gap to unresolved V genes and leave the rest unexplained. This sample holds tens of thousands of clones; about 83% were observed only once. The ten largest clones capture around 5.6% of the sample. Sample: PBMCs. These receptors all come from a young woman in good health and CMV-seropositive.

The rearrangement joins TRBV2 to TRBJ1-1; D is uncertain. The germline V gene has CDR1 SNHLY and CDR2 FYNNEI. The CDR3 totals 12 residues. V lost 6 bases and J lost 6, with 11 bases in between. The CDR3 reads CASSRESAEAFF. The CDR3 nucleotides are TGTGCCAGCAGCCGAGAGAGCGCTGAAGCTTTCTTT. The whole variable domain, filled in from reference TRBV2 and TRBJ1-1, reads EPEVTQTPSHQVTQMGQEVILRCVPISNHLYFYWYRQILGQKVEFLVSFYNNEISEKSEIFDDQFSVERPDGSNFTLKIRSTKLEDSAMYFCASSRESAEAFFGQGTRLTVV.

V and J are TRBV18 and TRBJ2-5; 11 bases are shared with TRBD2. Germline V gene sequence: CDR1 KGHSH, CDR2 LQKENI. The V gene end was trimmed by 1 base and the J gene end by 2 bases; junction bases not matched to a gene: 9. This CDR3 comprises 18 residues. The CDR3 reads CASSPRSSSGGRQETQYF. The CDR3 DNA is TGTGCCAGCTCACCACGGAGCTCTAGCGGGGGGAGGCAAGAGACCCAGTACTTC.

The V gene is TRBV9, the J gene TRBJ2-5; D is undetermined. Trimming pared 3 bases from V and 7 bases from J, leaving 13 bases between. The CDR3 totals 13 residues. Germline CDR1 and CDR2: SGDLS and YYNGEE. This CDR3 is CASSDPPTGTQYF. In nucleotides, the CDR3 is TGTGCCAGCAGCGATCCGCCAACGGGGACCCAGTACTTC.

The chain uses TRBV27 and TRBJ1-1; D call uncertain. V was clipped by 7 bases and J by 4 bases, with 13 bases between them. This CDR3 spans 13 amino acids. Germline V gene lookup returns CDR1 MNHEY and CDR2 SMNVEV (reference sequence). The CDR3 spells CASKAGEVTEAFF. Written as DNA, the CDR3 is TGTGCCAGCAAAGCCGGGGAGGTCACTGAAGCTTTCTTT.

The chain couples TRBV30 to TRBJ2-3; 9 bases align to TRBD2. The V segment lost 4 bases and the J segment 2 bases; nucleotides outside the gene matches: 19. The CDR3 totals 19 residues. Per germline, CDR1 GTSNPN and CDR2 SVGIG (reference sequence). CDR3 sequence reads: CAWNPRASGNNRYTDTQYF. CDR3 nucleotide sequence: TGTGCCTGGAACCCACGGGCTAGCGGGAACAATCGATACACAGATACGCAGTATTTT.

This clone was seen only a few times. The rearrangement uses TRBV7-9 and TRBJ2-7, with D possibly matching TRBD2 (6 bases). The ends were cut back, 5 bases at V and 0 bases at J, with 11 bases in the middle. The V gene's germline CDR1 is SEHNR and CDR2 FQNEAQ (reference sequence). This CDR3 contains 14 residues. CDR3 protein: CASSPPGSSYEQYF. CDR3 nucleotide sequence: TGTGCCAGCAGCCCCCCCGGGAGCTCCTACGAGCAGTACTTC.

Only a few counts were recorded for this clone. An end of the junction does not agree with germline; a read error may underlie this. This sequence joins TRBV28 and TRBJ1-5, with D tentatively TRBD1 (5 bases). Germline V gene data show CDR1 as MDHEN and CDR2 as SYDVKM. This CDR3 is 13 amino acids long. The CDR3 loop is CASSLSGYQPQNF. The CDR3 bases are TGTGCCAGCAGTTTATCAGGGTATCAGCCCCAGAATTTT.

Only a few counts were recorded for this clone. Other DNA sequences from this sample encode an identical CDR3 as well. J is TRBJ1-2 and V is TRBV5-1, with 8 nucleotides matching TRBD1. The V segment lost 0 bases and the J segment 4 bases; nucleotides outside the gene matches: 2. The CDR3 covers 14 residues. Germline lookup yields CDR1 SGHRS and CDR2 YFSETQ. CDR3 in amino acids: CASSLGGQGYGYTF. The CDR3 coding sequence is TGCGCCAGCAGCTTGGGAGGACAGGGCTATGGCTACACCTTC.

The gene calls are TRBV7-8 and TRBJ2-2; D unclear. The CDR3 is 15 residues long. The ends were cut back, 4 bases at V and 3 bases at J, with 12 bases in the middle. Germline lookup yields CDR1 SGHVS and CDR2 FQNEAQ. DNA for the CDR3: TGTGCCAGCAGCTCCCCAGGCTCTTACACCGGGGAGCTGTTTTTT. It is translated as CASSSPGSYTGELFF.

V gene TRBV15 combines with J gene TRBJ2-3; 7 nucleotides line up with TRBD2. V lost 3 bases, J lost 3 bases, and 6 bases stayed unmatched. There are 15 residues in the CDR3. Germline loops: CDR1 LNHNV, CDR2 YYDKDF (reference sequence). The CDR3 protein is CATSRAGVGTDTQYF. CDR3 DNA sequence: TGTGCCACCAGCAGGGCGGGAGTCGGTACAGATACGCAGTATTTT.

This rearrangement joins TRBV5-1 to TRBJ1-1, with D possibly being TRBD1 (5 bases). CDR1 is SGHRS and CDR2 is YFSETQ in the germline V gene. The CDR3 spans 15 residues. The ends were cut back, 0 bases at V and 2 bases at J, with 11 bases in the middle. The CDR3 DNA reads as TGCGCCAGCAGCTTGGTAGACAGCGCCAACACTGAAGCTTTCTTT. Protein: CASSLVDSANTEAFF.

The V gene is TRBV7-6, the J gene TRBJ2-2; 8 bases line up with TRBD2. In germline, CDR1 is SGHVS, CDR2 FNYEAQ. CDR3 size: 17 residues. Trimming removed 3 bases from V and 7 bases from J; junction bases left unmatched: 13. The CDR3 DNA reads TGTGCCAGCAGCTTTTACGCTAGCGGGTTTGGTGGCGGGGAGCTGTTTTTT. Protein sequence: CASSFYASGFGGGELFF.

V is TRBV5-4 and J is TRBJ1-1, with 9 bases fitting TRBD1. The CDR3 consists of 18 residues. The V and J ends lost 4 bases and 6 bases, in that order; junction bases with no gene match: 19. Germline V gene data show CDR1 as SGHNT and CDR2 as YYREEE (reference sequence). The CDR3 protein is CASSPVGVTGGVYPEAFF. CDR3 coding DNA: TGTGCCAGCAGCCCGGTGGGGGTCACAGGGGGCGTTTACCCTGAAGCTTTCTTT. The variable domain in full, with the rest retrieved from reference TRBV5-4 and TRBJ1-1, is ETGVTQSPTHLIKTRGQQVTLRCSSQSGHNTVSWYQQALGQGPQFIFQYYREEENGRGNFPPRFSGLQFPNYSSELNVNALELDDSALYLCASSPVGVTGGVYPEAFFGQGTRLTVV.

The rearrangement links TRBV6-6 to TRBJ2-5; the D gene is possibly TRBD1 (5 bases). Trimming shortened V by 4 bases and J by 1 base, and 10 bases separated the two germline ends. Germline CDR1 MNHNY, CDR2 SVGAGI (reference sequence). This CDR3 is 14 amino acids long. The CDR3 loop is CASSSSGPQETQYF. The CDR3 DNA reads TGTGCCAGCAGTTCTTCAGGGCCCCAAGAGACCCAGTACTTC.